The next 14 T cell receptor beta chains were all read from a single sample in a study of blood T cell repertoires in COVID-19. Profiled with immunoSEQ multiplex PCR; TCRdb holds only in-frame clones, not every one. The repertoire holds about 45,000 clones, over 80% seen once, with 5.4% in the top ten. Source material: peripheral blood. These receptors were collected from a man between 50 and 59 years old with active COVID-19.

This clone has just a few counts. The chain employs TRBV5-1 and TRBJ2-1, with a weak D call TRBD2 (6 bases). The germline V gene encodes CDR1 SGHRS and CDR2 YFSETQ. CDR3 size: 16 residues. V lost 2 bases, J lost 2 bases, and 14 bases lay in between. This chain's CDR3 is CASSFGGERTYNEQFF. CDR3 nucleotide sequence: TGCGCCAGCAGCTTTGGAGGGGAGCGCACCTACAATGAGCAGTTCTTC. Supplemented by reference TRBV5-1 and TRBJ2-1, the full variable domain reads KAGVTQTPRYLIKTRGQQVTLSCSPISGHRSVSWYQQTPGQGLQFLFEYFSETQRNKGNFPGRFSGRQFSNSRSEMNVSTLELGDSALYLCASSFGGERTYNEQFFGPGTRLTVL.

This clone was counted between two and nine times. The chain links TRBV18 to TRBJ2-7, with 12 bases lining up with TRBD2. Germline V gene lookup returns CDR1 KGHSH and CDR2 LQKENI. After removal of 3 bases from V and 4 bases from J, the junction contained 4 bases not matched to a gene. This CDR3 contains 15 residues. The CDR3 region is CASSPAGTSGYEQYF. The CDR3 bases are TGTGCCAGCTCACCCGCCGGGACTAGCGGGTACGAGCAGTACTTC.

This chain uses TRBV5-1 with TRBJ2-2; maybe TRBD1 (5 bases). The CDR3 runs to 15 residues. Per the germline V gene, CDR1 is SGHRS and CDR2 is YFSETQ. Trimming removed 1 base at V and 2 bases at J, with 9 bases between. The CDR3 DNA reads TGCGCCAGCAGCTTGCTGCAGGGCAACACCGGGGAGCTGTTTTTT. It specifies CASSLLQGNTGELFF.

The rearrangement uses TRBV10-3 and TRBJ1-2; D gene ambiguous. Germline V lookup: CDR1 ENHRY, CDR2 SYGVKD. V shed 0 bases and J shed 5 bases, with 7 bases lying between them. The CDR3 runs 13 residues. CDR3 DNA sequence: TGTGCCATCAGTGAGTCCAGGAATTATGGCTACACCTTC. This sequence encodes CAISESRNYGYTF.

This chain links TRBV10-3 with TRBJ2-1; 14 nucleotides agree with TRBD2. Germline trimming cut 11 bases from V and 5 bases from J; bases unmatched to any gene: 8. This CDR3 is built from 15 residues. Germline V CDR1 and CDR2: ENHRY, SYGVKD. In nucleotides, the CDR3 is TGTGCCTCCGGACTAGCGGGGGGTCTGAACAATGAGCAGTTCTTC. Its translation is CASGLAGGLNNEQFF.

This clone was detected only a few times. This sequence joins TRBV6-4 and TRBJ2-1; TRBD2 is a possible D gene (5 bases). CDR1 is MRHNA and CDR2 is SNTAGT in the germline V gene. The CDR3 sequence is 14 residues long. The ends were cut back, 5 bases at V and 5 bases at J, with 13 bases in the middle. The CDR3 bases are TGTGCCAGCAGTCGGGGAGAGGCACACAATGAGCAGTTCTTC. Protein: CASSRGEAHNEQFF.

V gene TRBV15 combines with J gene TRBJ2-3; D might be TRBD1 (5 bases). The V gene lost 1 base and the J gene lost 7 bases, with 12 bases spanning the gap. Germline values: CDR1 LNHNV, CDR2 YYDKDF (reference sequence). The CDR3 spans 14 residues. CDR3 nucleotide sequence: TGTGCCACCAGCAGAGGGGGCCTCAGAAATACGCAGTATTTT. Translation gives CATSRGGLRNTQYF. Full variable domain (outside the CDR3, taken from reference TRBV15 and TRBJ2-3): DAMVIQNPRYQVTQFGKPVTLSCSQTLNHNVMYWYQQKSSQAPKLLFHYYDKDFNNEADTPDNFQSRRPNTSFCFLDIRSPGLGDTAMYLCATSRGGLRNTQYFGPGTRLTVL.

This sequence joins TRBV11-2 and TRBJ2-6, with a tentative D call TRBD1 (5 bases). V was shortened by 5 bases and J by 0 bases, with 11 bases between the two germline ends. Germline CDR1 SGHAT, CDR2 FQNNGV. The CDR3 sequence is 16 residues long. CDR3 coding DNA: TGTGCCAGCAGCGTAAATCAGGGCTCTGGGGCCAACGTCCTGACTTTC. Translating gives CASSVNQGSGANVLTF. Full variable domain (missing parts from reference TRBV11-2 and TRBJ2-6): EAGVAQSPRYKIIEKRQSVAFWCNPISGHATLYWYQQILGQGPKLLIQFQNNGVVDDSQLPKDRFSAERLKGVDSTLKIQPAKLEDSAVYLCASSVNQGSGANVLTFGAGSRLTVL.

V and J are TRBV4-2 and TRBJ2-7; 7 bases are shared with TRBD1. V was pared by 1 base and J by 3 bases, with 3 bases of the junction left unmatched. CDR1 is LGHNA and CDR2 is YNFKEQ in the germline V gene. The CDR3 covers 14 residues. CDR3 loop: CASSQARGLYEQYF. CDR3 nucleotide sequence: TGTGCCAGCAGCCAAGCAAGGGGGCTCTACGAGCAGTACTTC.

The J gene is TRBJ2-1, the V gene TRBV6-5; a possible D gene is TRBD2 (5 bases). There are 14 residues in the CDR3. CDR1 and CDR2 (germline): MNHEY, SVGAGI. V was trimmed by 7 bases and J by 8 bases, leaving 18 bases between them. The chain's CDR3 is CASTLPSLGDEQFF. CDR3 in DNA: TGTGCCAGCACCCTACCGTCACTCGGGGATGAGCAGTTCTTC.

The rearrangement uses TRBV7-2 and TRBJ2-7; D might be TRBD2 (5 bases). Trimming took 5 bases from V and 3 from J, leaving 17 bases between them. CDR3 length: 15 amino acids. Looked up from germline, CDR1 is SGHTA and CDR2 is FQGNSA. This CDR3 reads CASSPSFGGLYEQYF. The CDR3 region has the DNA TGTGCCAGCAGCCCCAGTTTTGGTGGACTCTACGAGCAGTACTTC.

This clone has only a few counts. The genes are TRBV7-2 and TRBJ2-1; the match to TRBD1 covers 10 bases. Unmatched junction bases numbered 4, after V lost 4 bases and J lost 4 bases. The germline V gene encodes CDR1 SGHTA and CDR2 FQGNSA. The CDR3 length is 15 residues. CDR3 sequence: CASSYDRGQYNEQFF. For the CDR3, the DNA is TGTGCCAGCAGCTACGACAGGGGGCAATACAATGAGCAGTTCTTC.

The chain's CDR3 is CASSLSSDRGGGTEAFF. DNA of the CDR3: TGTGCCAGCAGTTTATCGTCGGACAGGGGCGGTGGCACTGAAGCTTTCTTT. The chain couples TRBV27 to TRBJ1-1; 9 bases align to TRBD1. V lost 0 bases to trimming and J lost 4 bases; unmatched junction nucleotides: 9. This CDR3 is 17 amino acids long. CDR1 and CDR2 from the germline V gene are MNHEY and SMNVEV (reference sequence).

V gene TRBV15 combines with J gene TRBJ2-5; 7 nucleotides agree with TRBD2. CDR1 and CDR2 (germline): LNHNV, YYDKDF (reference sequence). CDR3 length: 15 residues. After removal of 3 bases from V and 5 bases from J, the junction contained 9 bases not matched to a gene. CDR3 loop: CATSSRRTSRETQYF. The CDR3 region has the DNA TGTGCCACCAGCAGCCGCCGGACTAGTCGGGAGACCCAGTACTTC.